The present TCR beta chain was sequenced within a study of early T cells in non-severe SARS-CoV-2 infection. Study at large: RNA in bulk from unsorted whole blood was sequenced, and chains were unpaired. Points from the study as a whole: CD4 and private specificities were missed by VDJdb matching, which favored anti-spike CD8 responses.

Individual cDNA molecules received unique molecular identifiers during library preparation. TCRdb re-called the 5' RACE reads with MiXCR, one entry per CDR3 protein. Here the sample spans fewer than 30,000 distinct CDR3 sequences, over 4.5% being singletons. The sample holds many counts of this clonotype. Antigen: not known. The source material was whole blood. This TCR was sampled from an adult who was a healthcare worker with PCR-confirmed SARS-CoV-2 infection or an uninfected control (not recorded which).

CDR3 sequence: CASSPDARVIQPQHF. The CDR3 coding sequence is TGTGCCAGTAGCCCCGATGCGCGGGTAATCCAGCCCCAGCATTTT. This rearrangement joins TRBV19 to TRBJ1-5; no reliable D call. Germline V gene lookup returns CDR1 LNHDA and CDR2 SQIVND (reference sequence). Trimming left V 6 bases short and J 7 bases short, with 19 bases between. The CDR3 is made up of 15 amino acids.